This T cell receptor (beta chain) stems from a study of blood T cell repertoires in COVID-19. CDR3 length: 14 amino acids. Losses at the gene ends were 3 bases for V and 7 bases for J; bases not matched to a gene: 4. From germline, CDR1 is DFQATT and CDR2 SNEGSKA (reference sequence). Per the original data handling: Reference gene primer amplification gave nucleated cell count estimates. Repertoires were generated with immunoSEQ multiplex PCR, while TCRdb's copy carries only in-frame clones and drops some. The DNA was the basis for D and trimming; V, J and clone size are from that table. Seen here are roughly 340,000 clones, 85% to 90% observed once, and the top ten hold about 1%. Donors of Cohort 3 who recovered were those that had two negative PCRs, clearance, or symptom resolution.

V usage is TRBV20-1 and J usage is TRBJ1-6; 9 nucleotides agree with TRBD1. Sequenced: PBMCs or T cells enriched from blood (not recorded which). The receptor was isolated from a man younger than 35 who had recovered from COVID-19. CDR3 region: CSASTGTGNSPLHF. For the CDR3, the DNA is TGCAGTGCTAGTACCGGGACAGGGAATTCACCCCTCCACTTT.